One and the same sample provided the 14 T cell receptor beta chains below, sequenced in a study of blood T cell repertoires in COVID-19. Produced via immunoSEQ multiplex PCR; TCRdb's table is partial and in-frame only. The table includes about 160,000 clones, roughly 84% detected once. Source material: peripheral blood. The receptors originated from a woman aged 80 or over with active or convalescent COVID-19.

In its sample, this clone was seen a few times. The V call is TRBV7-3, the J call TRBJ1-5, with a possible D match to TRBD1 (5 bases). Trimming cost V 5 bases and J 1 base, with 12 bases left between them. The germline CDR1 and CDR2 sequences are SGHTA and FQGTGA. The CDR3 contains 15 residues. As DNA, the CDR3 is TGTGCCAGCAGCCCTACCGGGGGGAGCAATCAGCCCCAGCATTTT. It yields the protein CASSPTGGSNQPQHF.

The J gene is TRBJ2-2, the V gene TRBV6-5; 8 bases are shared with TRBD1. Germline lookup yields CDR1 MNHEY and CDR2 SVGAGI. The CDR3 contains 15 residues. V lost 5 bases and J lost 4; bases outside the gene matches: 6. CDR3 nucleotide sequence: TGTGCCAGCAGTCGCGGGACAGGCTTCACCGGGGAGCTGTTTTTT. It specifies CASSRGTGFTGELFF.

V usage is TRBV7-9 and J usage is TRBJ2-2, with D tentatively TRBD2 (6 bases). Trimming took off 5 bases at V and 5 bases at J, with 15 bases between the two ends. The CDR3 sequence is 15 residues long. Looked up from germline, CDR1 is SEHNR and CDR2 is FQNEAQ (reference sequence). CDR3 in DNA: TGTGCCAGCAGCCGGCTAGCGTCGCGGACCGGGGAGCTGTTTTTT. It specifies CASSRLASRTGELFF.

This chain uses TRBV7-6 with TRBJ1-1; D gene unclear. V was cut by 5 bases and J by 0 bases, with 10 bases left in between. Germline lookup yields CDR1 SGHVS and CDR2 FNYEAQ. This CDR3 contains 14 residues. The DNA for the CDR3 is TGTGCCAGCAGCCCTACCCTAGTGAACACTGAAGCTTTCTTT. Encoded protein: CASSPTLVNTEAFF.

CDR3: CASSSFSQGAYEQYF. CDR3 bases: TGTGCCAGCAGTTCCTTTTCACAGGGGGCCTACGAGCAGTACTTC. The rearrangement joins TRBV27 to TRBJ2-7, with TRBD1 identical over 8 bases. The CDR3 is 15 residues long. The germline V gene encodes CDR1 MNHEY and CDR2 SMNVEV (reference sequence). V lost 4 bases to trimming and J lost 2 bases; unmatched junction nucleotides: 7.

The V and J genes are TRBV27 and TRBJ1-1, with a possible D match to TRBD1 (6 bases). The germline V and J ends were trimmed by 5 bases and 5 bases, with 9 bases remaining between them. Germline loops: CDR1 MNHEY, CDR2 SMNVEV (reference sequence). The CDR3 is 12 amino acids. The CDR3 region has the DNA TGTGCCAGCAGTCCTCAGGGGACTGAAGCTTTCTTT. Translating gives CASSPQGTEAFF.

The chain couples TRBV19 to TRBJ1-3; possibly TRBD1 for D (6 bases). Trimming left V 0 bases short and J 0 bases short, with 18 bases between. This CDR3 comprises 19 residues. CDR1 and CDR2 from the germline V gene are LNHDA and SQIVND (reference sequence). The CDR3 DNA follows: TGTGCCAGTAGTATAGAACAGGGAAGAGAGCGCGGCTCTGGAAACACCATATATTTT. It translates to CASSIEQGRERGSGNTIYF.

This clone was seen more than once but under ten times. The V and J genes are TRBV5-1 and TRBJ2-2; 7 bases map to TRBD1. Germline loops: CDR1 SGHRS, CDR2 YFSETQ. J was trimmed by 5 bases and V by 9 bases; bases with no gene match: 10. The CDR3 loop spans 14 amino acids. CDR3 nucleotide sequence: TGCGCCACTTCCCGGGACAGACAGACCGGGGAGCTGTTTTTT. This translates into CATSRDRQTGELFF.

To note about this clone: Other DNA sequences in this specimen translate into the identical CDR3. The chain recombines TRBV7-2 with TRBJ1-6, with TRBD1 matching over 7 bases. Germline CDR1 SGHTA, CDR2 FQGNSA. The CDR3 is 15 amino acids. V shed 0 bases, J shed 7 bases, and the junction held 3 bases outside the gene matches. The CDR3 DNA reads TGTGCCAGCAGCTTAGCGACAGGGCCCAATTCACCCCTCCACTTT. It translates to CASSLATGPNSPLHF.

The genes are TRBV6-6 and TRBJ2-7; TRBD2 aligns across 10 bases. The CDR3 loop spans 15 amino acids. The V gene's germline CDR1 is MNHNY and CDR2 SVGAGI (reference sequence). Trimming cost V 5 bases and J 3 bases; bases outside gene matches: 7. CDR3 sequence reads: CASSPGLAPRYEQYF. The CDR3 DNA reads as TGTGCCAGCAGTCCGGGACTAGCGCCTCGCTACGAGCAGTACTTC.

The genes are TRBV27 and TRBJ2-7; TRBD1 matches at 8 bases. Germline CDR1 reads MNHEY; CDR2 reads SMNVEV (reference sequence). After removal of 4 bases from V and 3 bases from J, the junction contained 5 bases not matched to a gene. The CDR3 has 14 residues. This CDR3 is CASSSGQGSYEQYF. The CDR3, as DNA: TGTGCCAGCAGTTCTGGACAGGGAAGCTACGAGCAGTACTTC.

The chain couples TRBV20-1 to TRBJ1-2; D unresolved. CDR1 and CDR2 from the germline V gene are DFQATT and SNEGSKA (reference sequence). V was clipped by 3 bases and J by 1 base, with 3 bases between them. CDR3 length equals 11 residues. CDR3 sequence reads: CSASVNYGYTF. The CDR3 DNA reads TGCAGTGCTAGCGTTAACTATGGCTACACCTTC.

The CDR3 here is CASSSTGGNQPQHF. CDR3 coding DNA: TGTGCCAGCAGCAGCACAGGGGGCAATCAGCCCCAGCATTTT. J is TRBJ1-5 and V is TRBV3-1 (or the pseudogene TRBV3-2); 7 bases are shared with TRBD1. The CDR3 covers 14 residues. V trimming: 5 bases; J trimming: 2 bases; junction bases outside the gene matches: 3. Germline V gene sequence: CDR1 LGHDT, CDR2 YNNKEL (reference sequence).

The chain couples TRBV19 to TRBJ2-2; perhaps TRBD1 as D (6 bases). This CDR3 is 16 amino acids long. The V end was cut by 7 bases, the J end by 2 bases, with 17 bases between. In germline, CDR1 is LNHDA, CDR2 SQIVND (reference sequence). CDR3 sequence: CASNPLGRGNTGELFF. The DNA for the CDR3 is TGTGCCAGTAACCCTTTGGGCAGGGGTAACACCGGGGAGCTGTTTTTT.